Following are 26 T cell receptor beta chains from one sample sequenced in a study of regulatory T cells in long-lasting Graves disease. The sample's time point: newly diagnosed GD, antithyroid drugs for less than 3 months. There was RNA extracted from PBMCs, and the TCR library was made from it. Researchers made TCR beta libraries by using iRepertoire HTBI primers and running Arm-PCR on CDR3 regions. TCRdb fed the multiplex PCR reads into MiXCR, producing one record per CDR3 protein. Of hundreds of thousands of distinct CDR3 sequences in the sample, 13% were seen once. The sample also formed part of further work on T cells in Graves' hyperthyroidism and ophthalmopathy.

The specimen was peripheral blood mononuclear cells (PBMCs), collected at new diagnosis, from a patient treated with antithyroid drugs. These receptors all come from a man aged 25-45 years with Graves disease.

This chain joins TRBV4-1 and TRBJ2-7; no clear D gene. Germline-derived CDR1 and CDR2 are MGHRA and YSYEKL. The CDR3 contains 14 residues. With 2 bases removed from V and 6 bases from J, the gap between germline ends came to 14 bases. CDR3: CASSQYAVGSEQYF. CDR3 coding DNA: TGCGCCAGCAGCCAATACGCGGTCGGGTCCGAGCAGTACTTC.

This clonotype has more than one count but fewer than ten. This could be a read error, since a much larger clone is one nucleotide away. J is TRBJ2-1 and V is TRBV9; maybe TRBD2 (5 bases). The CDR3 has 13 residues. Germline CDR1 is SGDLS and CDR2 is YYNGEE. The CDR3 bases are TGTGCCAGCAGCCCCCTCAGCGGAAGCGCGCAGTCCTTC. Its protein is CASSPLSGSAQSF.

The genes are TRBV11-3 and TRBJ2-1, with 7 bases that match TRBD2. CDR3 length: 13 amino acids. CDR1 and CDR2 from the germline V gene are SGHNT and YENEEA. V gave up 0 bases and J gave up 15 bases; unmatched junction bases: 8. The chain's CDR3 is CASSLESSGSRFF. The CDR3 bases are TGTGCCAGCAGCTTAGAGTCTAGCGGTAGCAGGTTCTTC.

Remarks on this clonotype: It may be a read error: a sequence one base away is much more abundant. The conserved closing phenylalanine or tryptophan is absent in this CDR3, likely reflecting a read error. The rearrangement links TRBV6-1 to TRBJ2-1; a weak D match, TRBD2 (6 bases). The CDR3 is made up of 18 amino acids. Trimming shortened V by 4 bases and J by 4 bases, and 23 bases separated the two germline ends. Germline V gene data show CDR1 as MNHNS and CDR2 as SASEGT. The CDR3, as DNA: TGTGCCAGCAGTGTCGCGTTAGGAGGGGTAGGGTGGTACAATGAGCAGTTCTCC. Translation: CASSVALGGVGWYNEQFS.

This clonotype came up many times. CDR3 in amino acids: CSARRTNEQFF. CDR3 bases: TGCAGTGCGAGACGAACGAATGAGCAGTTCTTC. The rearrangement links TRBV20-1 to TRBJ2-1; unclear D gene. Per the germline V gene, CDR1 is DFQATT and CDR2 is SNEGSKA (reference sequence). Trimming took off 6 bases at V and 7 bases at J, with 10 bases between the two ends. The CDR3 loop spans 11 amino acids.

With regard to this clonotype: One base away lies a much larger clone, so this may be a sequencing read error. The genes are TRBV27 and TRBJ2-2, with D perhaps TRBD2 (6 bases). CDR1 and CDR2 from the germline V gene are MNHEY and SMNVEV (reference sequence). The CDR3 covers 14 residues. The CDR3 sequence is CASSFTRNTGGLFF. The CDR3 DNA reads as TGTGCCAGCAGTTTTACTCGGAACACCGGGGGGCTGTTTTTT.

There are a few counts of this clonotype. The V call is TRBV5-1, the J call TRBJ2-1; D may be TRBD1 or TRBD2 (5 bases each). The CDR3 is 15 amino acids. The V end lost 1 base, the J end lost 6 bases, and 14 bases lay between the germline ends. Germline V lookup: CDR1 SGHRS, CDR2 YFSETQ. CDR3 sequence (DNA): TGCGCCAGCAGCTTGTCGGGACCGCCGTCCAATGAGCAGTTCTTC. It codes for CASSLSGPPSNEQFF.

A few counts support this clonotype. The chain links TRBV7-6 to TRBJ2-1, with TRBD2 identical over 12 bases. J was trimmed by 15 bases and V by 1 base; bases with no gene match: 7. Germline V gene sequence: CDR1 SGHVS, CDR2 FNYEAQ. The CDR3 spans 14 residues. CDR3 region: CASSLGLAGGAAFF. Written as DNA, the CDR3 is TGTGCCAGCAGCTTAGGGCTAGCGGGGGGGGCCGCGTTCTTC.

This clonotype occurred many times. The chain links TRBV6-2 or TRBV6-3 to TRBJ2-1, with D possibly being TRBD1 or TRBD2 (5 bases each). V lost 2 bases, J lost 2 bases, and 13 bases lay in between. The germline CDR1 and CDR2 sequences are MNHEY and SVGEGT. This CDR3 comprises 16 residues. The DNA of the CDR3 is TGTGCCAGCAGTTACGGCCCATGGGGGACCTACAATGAGCAGTTCTTC. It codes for CASSYGPWGTYNEQFF.

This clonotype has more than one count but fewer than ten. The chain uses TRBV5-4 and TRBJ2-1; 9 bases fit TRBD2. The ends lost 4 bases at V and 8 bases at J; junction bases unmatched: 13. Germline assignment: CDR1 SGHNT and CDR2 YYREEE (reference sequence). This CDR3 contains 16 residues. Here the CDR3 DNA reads TGTGCCAGCAGCCCCTCTAGGGCTAGCGGGAACCATGAGCAGTTCTTC. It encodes CASSPSRASGNHEQFF.

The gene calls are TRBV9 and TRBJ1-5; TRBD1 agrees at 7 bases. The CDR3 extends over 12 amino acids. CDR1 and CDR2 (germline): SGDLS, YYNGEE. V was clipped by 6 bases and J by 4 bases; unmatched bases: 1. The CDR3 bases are TGTGCCAGCATCAGGGGGAATCAGCCCCAGCATTTT. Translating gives CASIRGNQPQHF.

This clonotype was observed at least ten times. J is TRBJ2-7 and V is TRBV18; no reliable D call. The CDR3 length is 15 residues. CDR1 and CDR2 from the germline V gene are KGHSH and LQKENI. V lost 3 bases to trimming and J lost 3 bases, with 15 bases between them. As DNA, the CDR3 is TGTGCCAGCTCACCCTTTTCGCAGGACGGCTACGAGCAGTACTTC. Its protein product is CASSPFSQDGYEQYF. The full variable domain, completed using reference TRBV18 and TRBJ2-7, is NAGVMQNPRHLVRRRGQEARLRCSPMKGHSHVYWYRQLPEEGLKFMVYLQKENIIDESGMPKERFSAEFPKEGPSILRIQQVVRGDSAAYFCASSPFSQDGYEQYFGPGTRLTVT.

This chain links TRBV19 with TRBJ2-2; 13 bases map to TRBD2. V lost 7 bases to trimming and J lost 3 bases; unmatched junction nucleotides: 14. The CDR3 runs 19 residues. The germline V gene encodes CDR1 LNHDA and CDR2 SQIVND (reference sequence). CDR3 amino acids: CASNAGYLTSGRDTGELFF. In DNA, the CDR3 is TGTGCCAGTAACGCAGGGTACCTCACTAGCGGGAGGGACACCGGGGAGCTGTTTTTT.

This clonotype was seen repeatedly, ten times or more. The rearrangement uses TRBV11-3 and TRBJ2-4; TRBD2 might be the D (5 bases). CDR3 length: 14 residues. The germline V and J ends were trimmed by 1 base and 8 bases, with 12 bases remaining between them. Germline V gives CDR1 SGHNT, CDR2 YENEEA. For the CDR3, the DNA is TGTGCCAGCAGCTTAGGTCCGGGAAATCACATTCAGTACTTC. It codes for CASSLGPGNHIQYF.

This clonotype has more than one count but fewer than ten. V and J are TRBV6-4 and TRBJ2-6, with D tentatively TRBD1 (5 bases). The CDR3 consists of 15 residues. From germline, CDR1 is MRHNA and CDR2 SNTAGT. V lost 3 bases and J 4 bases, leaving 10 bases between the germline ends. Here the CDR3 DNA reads TGTGCCAGCAGTGAAAAGGGGTCAGGGGCCAACGTCCTGACTTTC. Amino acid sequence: CASSEKGSGANVLTF.

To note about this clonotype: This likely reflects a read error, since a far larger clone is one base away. The CDR3 sequence: CASSPAAEQYF. The CDR3 DNA sequence: TGTGCCAGCAGTCCAGCCGCTGAGCAGTACTTC. This sequence joins TRBV2 and TRBJ2-4; no reliable D call. In germline, CDR1 is SNHLY, CDR2 FYNNEI. V was shortened by 5 bases and J by 13 bases, with 12 bases between the two germline ends. The CDR3 totals 11 residues.

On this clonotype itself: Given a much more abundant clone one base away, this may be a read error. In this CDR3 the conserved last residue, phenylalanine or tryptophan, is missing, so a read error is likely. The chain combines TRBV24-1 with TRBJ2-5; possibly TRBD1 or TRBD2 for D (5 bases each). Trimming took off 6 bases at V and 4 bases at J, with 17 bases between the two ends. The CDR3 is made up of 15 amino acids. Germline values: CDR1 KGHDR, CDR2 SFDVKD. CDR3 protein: CATSQRGGRAETQYL. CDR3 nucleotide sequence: TGTGCCACCAGTCAAAGGGGTGGGAGAGCAGAGACCCAGTACCTC.

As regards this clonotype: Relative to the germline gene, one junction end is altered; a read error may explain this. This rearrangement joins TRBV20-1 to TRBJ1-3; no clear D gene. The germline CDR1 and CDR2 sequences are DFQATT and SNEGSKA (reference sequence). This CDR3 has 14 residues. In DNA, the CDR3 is TGCAATGCTAGAGATCATCGAGAAGGAAACACCATATATTTT. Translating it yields CNARDHREGNTIYF.

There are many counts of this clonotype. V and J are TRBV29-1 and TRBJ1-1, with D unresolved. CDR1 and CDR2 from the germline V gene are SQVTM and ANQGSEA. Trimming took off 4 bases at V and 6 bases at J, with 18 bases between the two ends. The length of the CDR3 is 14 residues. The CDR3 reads CSVAAVHSAAEAFF. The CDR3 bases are TGCAGCGTTGCCGCGGTTCACAGTGCGGCTGAAGCTTTCTTT.

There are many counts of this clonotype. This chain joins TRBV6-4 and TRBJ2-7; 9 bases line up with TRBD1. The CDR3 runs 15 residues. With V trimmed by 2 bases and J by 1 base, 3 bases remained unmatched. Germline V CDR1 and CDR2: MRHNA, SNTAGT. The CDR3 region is CASSDHGQGSYEQYF. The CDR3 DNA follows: TGTGCCAGCAGTGACCACGGACAGGGGTCCTACGAGCAGTACTTC.

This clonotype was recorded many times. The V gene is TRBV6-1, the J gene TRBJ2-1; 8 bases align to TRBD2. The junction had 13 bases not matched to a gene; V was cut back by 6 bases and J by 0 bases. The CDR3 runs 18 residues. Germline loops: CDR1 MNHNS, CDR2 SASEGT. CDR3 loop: CASSRRTSSRSSYNEQFF. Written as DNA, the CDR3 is TGTGCCAGCAGCCGGAGGACTAGCTCTCGGAGCTCCTACAATGAGCAGTTCTTC.

Written as DNA, the CDR3 is TGTGCCAGCAGCTTAGAAGGGGGCAAGGTAACTGAAGCTTTCTTT. Protein product: CASSLEGGKVTEAFF. The chain uses TRBV7-9 and TRBJ1-1; 7 bases line up with TRBD1. The CDR3 has 15 amino acids. Germline assignment: CDR1 SEHNR and CDR2 FQNEAQ (reference sequence). The junction had 7 bases not matched to a gene; V was cut back by 1 base and J by 5 bases.

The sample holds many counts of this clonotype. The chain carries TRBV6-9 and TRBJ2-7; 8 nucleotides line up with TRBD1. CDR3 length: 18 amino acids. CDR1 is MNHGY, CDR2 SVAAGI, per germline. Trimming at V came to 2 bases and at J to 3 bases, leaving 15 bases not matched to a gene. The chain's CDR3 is CASSYPKLGQGGGYEQYF. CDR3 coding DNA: TGTGCCAGCAGTTATCCCAAACTCGGACAGGGAGGAGGCTACGAGCAGTACTTC.

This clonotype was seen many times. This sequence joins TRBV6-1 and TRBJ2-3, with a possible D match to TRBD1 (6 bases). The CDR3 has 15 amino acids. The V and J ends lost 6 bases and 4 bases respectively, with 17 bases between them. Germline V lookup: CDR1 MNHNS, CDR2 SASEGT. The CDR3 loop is CASSPGDTRADTQYF. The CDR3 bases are TGTGCCAGCAGCCCCGGGGACACCCGAGCAGATACGCAGTATTTT.

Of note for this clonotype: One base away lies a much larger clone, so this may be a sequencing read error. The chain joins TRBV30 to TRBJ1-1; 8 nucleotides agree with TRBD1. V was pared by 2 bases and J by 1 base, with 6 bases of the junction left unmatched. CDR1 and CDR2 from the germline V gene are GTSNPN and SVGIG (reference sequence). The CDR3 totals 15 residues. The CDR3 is CAWSKGDRWNTEAFF. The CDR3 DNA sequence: TGTGCCTGGAGTAAGGGGGACAGGTGGAACACTGAAGCTTTCTTT.

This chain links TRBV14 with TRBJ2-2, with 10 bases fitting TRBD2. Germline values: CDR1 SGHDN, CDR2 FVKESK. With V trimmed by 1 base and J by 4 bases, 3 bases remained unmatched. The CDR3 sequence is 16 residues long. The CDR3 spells CASSQVRTSGTGELFF. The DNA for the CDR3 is TGTGCCAGCAGCCAAGTACGGACTAGCGGCACCGGGGAGCTGTTTTTT.